This T cell receptor (beta chain) was profiled in a study of blood T cell repertoires in COVID-19. The overall study: Acute and convalescent COVID-19 samples came from the United States, Italy and Spain. Sources were T cells, B-cell-depleted T cells, or PBMCs; the material itself was cDNA or gDNA.

V was clipped by 3 bases and J by 6 bases; unmatched bases: 4. This CDR3 contains 14 residues. CDR1 KGHSH and CDR2 LQKENI come from the germline V gene. In the original workflow: Amplified reference gene primers provided the basis for estimating nucleated cell counts. Method: immunoSEQ multiplex PCR; TCRdb's copy keeps in-frame clones and lacks some. That table supplies the V and J calls and clone size; D and trimming were determined from the DNA. The data show around 190,000 clones, about 85% seen once. The genes are TRBV18 and TRBJ1-2; 10 bases fit TRBD1. The TCR sequence derives from a man younger than 40 with acute or convalescent COVID-19. The source material was peripheral blood. The chain's CDR3 is CASSPPGTGDGYTF. For the CDR3, the DNA is TGTGCCAGCTCACCTCCCGGGACAGGGGATGGCTACACCTTC.